The entry that follows covers one T cell receptor beta chain sequence. This record comes from a study of blood T cell repertoires in COVID-19. Study as a whole: The cDNA or gDNA used as material had been derived from T cells, B-cell-depleted T cells, or PBMCs.

Seattle patients were enrolled during active infection and followed longitudinally. Original data processing: How many nucleated cells were present was estimated from reference gene primer amplification. Profiling relied on immunoSEQ multiplex PCR, and the TCRdb table lists in-frame clones only, not all of them. The DNA gave D and trimming, while V, J and clone size come from that table. The sample consists of roughly 310,000 clones, 85% to 90% of them appearing once. Trimming took 3 bases from V and 6 from J, leaving 12 bases between them. In germline, CDR1 is ENHRY, CDR2 SYGVKD. The CDR3 totals 14 residues.

This clonotype originated in a woman aged 25 to 39 with COVID-19, enrolled during active disease. Input material: peripheral blood. J is TRBJ1-5 and V is TRBV10-3; no clear D gene. Written as DNA, the CDR3 is TGTGCCATCAGTGACTCATTAGAGGGTCAGCCCCAGCATTTT. Its translation is CAISDSLEGQPQHF.